This T cell receptor beta chain is drawn from a study of vaccination and CD4 T cells after COVID-19. About the research overall: The post-vaccine samples came a median approximately 70 days after dose two (range 14 to 241). Stimulation used overlapping spike peptides from SARS-CoV-2, HCoV-NL63, HCoV-OC43 and HCoV-229E.

Treatment in this sample: roughly ten-day PBMC culture with coronavirus spike peptide pools or control peptides (ViraFEST assay). Ahead of the COVID-19 pandemic (2011-2018), the CD4+ T cells of the unexposed donor were collected. Investigators exposed CD4+ T cells from unexposed donors to SARS-CoV-2 S/N and four cold-coronavirus spikes, as cells permitted. Cultured CD4+ T cell DNA underwent sequencing with the Oncomine TCR Beta short-read assay. The template was genomic DNA from cultured CD4+ T cells. TCRdb re-called the PCR reads with MiXCR, one entry per CDR3 protein. The sample consists of nearly 9,500 distinct CDR3 sequences, more than 25% of them appearing once. This clonotype showed up just a few times. Its cognate antigen is unknown. The CDR3 loop spans 17 amino acids. Germline values: CDR1 DFQATT, CDR2 SNEGSKA (reference sequence). The J segment lost 2 bases and the V segment lost 5 bases, leaving 18 bases of the junction unmatched.

The chain recombines TRBV20-1 with TRBJ2-7; TRBD1 matches at 7 bases. The TCR comes from a human donor in good health. Sequencing input: CD4+ T cells from blood, cultured in vitro. The CDR3 region is CSALYVGVQGSPYEQYF. CDR3 coding DNA: TGCAGTGCTCTCTATGTGGGGGTACAGGGGTCTCCCTACGAGCAGTACTTC.